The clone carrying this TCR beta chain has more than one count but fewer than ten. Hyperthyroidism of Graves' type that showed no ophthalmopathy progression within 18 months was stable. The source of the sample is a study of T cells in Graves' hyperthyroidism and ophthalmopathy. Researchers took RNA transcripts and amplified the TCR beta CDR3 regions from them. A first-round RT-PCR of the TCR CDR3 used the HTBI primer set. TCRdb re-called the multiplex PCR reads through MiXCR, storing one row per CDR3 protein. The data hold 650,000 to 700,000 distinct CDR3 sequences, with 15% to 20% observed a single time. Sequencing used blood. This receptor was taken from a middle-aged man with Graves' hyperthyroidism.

DNA for the CDR3: TGTGCCAGCAGTGGACCGGCCCATGAAAAACTGTTTTTT. Protein sequence: CASSGPAHEKLFF. This chain connects TRBV5-6 to TRBJ1-4; D unresolved. This CDR3 comprises 13 residues. The germline CDR1 and CDR2 sequences are SGHDT and YYEEEE. V was clipped by 5 bases and J by 6 bases, with 11 bases between them.